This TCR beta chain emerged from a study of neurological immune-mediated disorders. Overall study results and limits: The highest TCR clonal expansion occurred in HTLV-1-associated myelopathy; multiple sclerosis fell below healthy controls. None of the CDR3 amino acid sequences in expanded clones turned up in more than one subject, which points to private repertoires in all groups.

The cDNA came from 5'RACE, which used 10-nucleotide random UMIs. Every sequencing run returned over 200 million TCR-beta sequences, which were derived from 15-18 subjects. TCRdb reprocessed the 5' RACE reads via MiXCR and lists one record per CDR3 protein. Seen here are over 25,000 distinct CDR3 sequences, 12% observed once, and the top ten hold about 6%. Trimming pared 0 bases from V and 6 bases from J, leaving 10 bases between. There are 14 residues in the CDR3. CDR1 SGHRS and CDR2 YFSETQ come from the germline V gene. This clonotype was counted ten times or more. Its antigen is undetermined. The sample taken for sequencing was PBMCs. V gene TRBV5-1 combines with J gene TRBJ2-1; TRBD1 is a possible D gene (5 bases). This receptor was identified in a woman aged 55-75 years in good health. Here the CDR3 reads CASSLGQSLNEQFF. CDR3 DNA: TGCGCCAGCAGCTTGGGACAGTCCCTCAATGAGCAGTTCTTC.